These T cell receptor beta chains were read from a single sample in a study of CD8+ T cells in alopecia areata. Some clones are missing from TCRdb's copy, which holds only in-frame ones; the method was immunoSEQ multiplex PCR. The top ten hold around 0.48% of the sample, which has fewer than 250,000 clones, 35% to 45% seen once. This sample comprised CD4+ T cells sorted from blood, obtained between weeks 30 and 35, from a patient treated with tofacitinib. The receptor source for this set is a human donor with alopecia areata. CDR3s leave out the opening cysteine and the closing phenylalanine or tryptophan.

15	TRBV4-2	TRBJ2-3	ASSQSAQSGGTDTQY
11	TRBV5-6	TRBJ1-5	ASSTGQEAPQH
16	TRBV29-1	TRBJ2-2	SALVGLAGGPSTGELF
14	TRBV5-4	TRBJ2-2	ASSLGDYWDTGELF
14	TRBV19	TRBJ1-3	ASTVSSTPTGNTIY
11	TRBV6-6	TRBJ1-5	ASSTRTGEPQH
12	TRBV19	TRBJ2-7	ASSPRGGGRKQY
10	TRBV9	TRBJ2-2	ASSTGDGELF
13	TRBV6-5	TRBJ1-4	ASSYSSARNEKLF
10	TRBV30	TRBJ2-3	AWSRGTDTQY
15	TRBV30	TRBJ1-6	AWSLAGLSSYNSPLH
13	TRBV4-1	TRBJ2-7	ASSQPTSGSYEQY
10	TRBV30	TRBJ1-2	AWSVSGYGYT
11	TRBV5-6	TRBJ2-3	ASSPMGMDTQY
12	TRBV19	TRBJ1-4	ASRGAATNEKLF
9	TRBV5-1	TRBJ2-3	ASSFGDTQY
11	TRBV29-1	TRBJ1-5	SVRWGSNQPQH
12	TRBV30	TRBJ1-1	AWSQGQGAWEAF
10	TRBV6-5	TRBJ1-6	ASRLANSPLH
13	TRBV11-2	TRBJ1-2	ASSLDTGTLYGYT
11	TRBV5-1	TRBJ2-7	ASSPTNPYEQY
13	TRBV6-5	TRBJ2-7	ASARFGLSSYEQY
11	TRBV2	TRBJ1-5	ASSVGARQPQH
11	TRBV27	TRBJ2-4	ASRRAPGNIQY
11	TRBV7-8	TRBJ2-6	ASRAGGANVLT
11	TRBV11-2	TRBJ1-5	ASSFGGDQPQH
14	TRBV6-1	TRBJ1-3	ASSERSRLAGNTIY
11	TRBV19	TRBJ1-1	ASSPKGVTEAF
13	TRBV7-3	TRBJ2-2	ASSSRTGSTGELF